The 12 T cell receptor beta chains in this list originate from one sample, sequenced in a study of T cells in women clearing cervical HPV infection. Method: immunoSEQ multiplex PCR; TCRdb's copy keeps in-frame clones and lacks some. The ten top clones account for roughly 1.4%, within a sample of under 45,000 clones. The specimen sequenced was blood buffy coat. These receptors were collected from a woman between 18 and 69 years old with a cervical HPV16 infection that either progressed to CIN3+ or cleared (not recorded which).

This CDR3 reads CASSESTGAYEQYF. Incomplete CDR3 DNA: TGTGCCAGCAGTGAAAGTACAGGGGCTTACGAG. The chain links TRBV6-1 to TRBJ2-7; 7 bases map to TRBD1. The read is 3 residues too short to cover the CDR3 end, so that end is filled in from the germline J gene. The germline V gene encodes CDR1 MNHNS and CDR2 SASEGT. This CDR3 contains 14 residues. J gave up 4 bases and V 2 bases, and 5 bases lay outside the gene matches.

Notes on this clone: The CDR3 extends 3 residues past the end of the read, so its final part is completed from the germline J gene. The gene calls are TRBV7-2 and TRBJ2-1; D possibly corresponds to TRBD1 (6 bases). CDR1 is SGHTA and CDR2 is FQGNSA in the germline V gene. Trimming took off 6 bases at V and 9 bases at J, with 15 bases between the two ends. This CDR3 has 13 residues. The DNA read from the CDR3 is TGTGCCAGCAGTCCGTCTAGGGGGACTGAG. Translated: CASSPSRGTE. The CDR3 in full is CASSPSRGTEQFF.

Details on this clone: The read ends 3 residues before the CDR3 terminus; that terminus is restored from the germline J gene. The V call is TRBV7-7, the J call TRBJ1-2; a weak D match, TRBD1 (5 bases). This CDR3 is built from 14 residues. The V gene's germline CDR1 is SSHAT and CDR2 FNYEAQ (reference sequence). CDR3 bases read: TGTGCCAGCAAAAAGGGACTATCACAAGAGACC. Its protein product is CASKKGLSQET. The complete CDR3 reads CASKKGLSQETYTF.

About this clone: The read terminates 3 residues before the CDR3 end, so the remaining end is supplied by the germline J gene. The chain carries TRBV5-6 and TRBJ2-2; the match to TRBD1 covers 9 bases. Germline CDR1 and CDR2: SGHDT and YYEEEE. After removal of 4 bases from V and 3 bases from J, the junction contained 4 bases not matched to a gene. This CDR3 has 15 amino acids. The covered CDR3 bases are TGTGCCAGCAGCACCGGGACAGGGTACACCGGGGAG. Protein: CASSTGTGYTGE. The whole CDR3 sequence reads CASSTGTGYTGELFF.

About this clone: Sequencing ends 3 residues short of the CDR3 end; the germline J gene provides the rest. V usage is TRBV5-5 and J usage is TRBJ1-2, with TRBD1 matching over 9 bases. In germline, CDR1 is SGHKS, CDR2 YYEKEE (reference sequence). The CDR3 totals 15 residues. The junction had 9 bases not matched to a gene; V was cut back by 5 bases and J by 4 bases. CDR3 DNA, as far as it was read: TGTGCCAGCAGTCCCAGGACAGGGGATTTCTATGGC. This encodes CASSPRTGDFYG. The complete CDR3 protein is CASSPRTGDFYGYTF.

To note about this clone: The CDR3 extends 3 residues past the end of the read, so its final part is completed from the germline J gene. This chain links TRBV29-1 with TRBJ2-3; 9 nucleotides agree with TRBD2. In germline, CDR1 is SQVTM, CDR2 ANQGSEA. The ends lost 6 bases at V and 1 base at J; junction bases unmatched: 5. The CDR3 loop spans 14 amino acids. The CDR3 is CSVRREGGTDTQYF. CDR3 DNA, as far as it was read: TGCAGCGTCCGGCGGGAGGGTGGCACAGATACG.

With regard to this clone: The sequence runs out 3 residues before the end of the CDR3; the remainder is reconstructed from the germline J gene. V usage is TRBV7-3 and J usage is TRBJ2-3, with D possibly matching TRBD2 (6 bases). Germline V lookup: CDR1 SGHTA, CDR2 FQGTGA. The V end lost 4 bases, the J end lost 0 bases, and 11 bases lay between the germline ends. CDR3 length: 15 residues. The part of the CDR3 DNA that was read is TGTGCCAGCAGCTCGGGACTTGGGAGCACAGATACG. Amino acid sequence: CASSSGLGSTDT. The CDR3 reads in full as CASSSGLGSTDTQYF.

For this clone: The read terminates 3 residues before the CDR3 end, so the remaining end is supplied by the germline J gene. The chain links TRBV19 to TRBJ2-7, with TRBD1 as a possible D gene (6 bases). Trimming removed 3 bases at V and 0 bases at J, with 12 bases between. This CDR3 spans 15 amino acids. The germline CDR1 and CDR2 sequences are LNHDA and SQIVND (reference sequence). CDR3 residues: CASSMRGTLSYEQYF. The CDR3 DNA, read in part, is TGTGCCAGTAGTATGAGGGGGACCCTCTCCTACGAG.

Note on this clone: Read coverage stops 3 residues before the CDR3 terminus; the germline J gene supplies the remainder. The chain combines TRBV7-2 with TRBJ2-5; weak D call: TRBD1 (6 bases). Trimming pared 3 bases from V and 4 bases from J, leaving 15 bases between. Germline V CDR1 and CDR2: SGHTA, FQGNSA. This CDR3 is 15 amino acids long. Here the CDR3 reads CASSFTGRSIETQYF. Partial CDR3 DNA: TGTGCCAGCAGCTTTACAGGGAGAAGTATAGAGACC.

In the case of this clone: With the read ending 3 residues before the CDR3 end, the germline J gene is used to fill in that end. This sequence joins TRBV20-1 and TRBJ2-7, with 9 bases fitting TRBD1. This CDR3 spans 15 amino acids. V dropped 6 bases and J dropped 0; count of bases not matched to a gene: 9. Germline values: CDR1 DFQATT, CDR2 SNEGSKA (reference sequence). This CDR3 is CSAHSGTGSSYEQYF. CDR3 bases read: TGCAGTGCCCACTCCGGGACAGGGAGCTCCTACGAG.

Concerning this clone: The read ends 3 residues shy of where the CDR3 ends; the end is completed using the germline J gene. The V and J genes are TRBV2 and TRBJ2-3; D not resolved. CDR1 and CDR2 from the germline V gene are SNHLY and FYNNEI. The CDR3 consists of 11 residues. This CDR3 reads CASSAEETQYF. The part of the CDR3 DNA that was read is TGTGCCAGCAGTGCAGAAGAGACG.

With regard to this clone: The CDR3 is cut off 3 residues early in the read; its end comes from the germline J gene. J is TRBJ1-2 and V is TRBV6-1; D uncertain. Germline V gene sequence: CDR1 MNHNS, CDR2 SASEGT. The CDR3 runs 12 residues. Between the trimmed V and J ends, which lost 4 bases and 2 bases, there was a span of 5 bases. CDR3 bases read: TGTGCCAGCAGTGGGCTGAACTATGGC. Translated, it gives CASSGLNYG. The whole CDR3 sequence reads CASSGLNYGYTF.